Following are 13 T cell receptor beta chains from one sample sequenced in a study of early T cells in non-severe SARS-CoV-2 infection. TCRdb processed the 5' RACE reads anew with MiXCR; each CDR3 protein has one entry. Of roughly 75,000 distinct CDR3 sequences in the sample, more than 7.5% were seen once. Sequenced: whole blood. Receptors originate from an adult who was a healthcare worker with PCR-confirmed SARS-CoV-2 infection or an uninfected control (not recorded which).

V usage is TRBV7-3 and J usage is TRBJ2-2; tentatively, D is TRBD1 (5 bases). Germline CDR1 reads SGHTA; CDR2 reads FQGTGA. V lost 6 bases and J 1 base, leaving 6 bases between the germline ends. There are 13 residues in the CDR3. The CDR3 DNA follows: TGTGCCAGCAGTGACAGGAACACCGGGGAGCTGTTTTTT. Protein product: CASSDRNTGELFF.

This clonotype was seen many times. The gene calls are TRBV24-1 and TRBJ2-1; maybe TRBD1 (5 bases). CDR3 size: 13 residues. V lost 4 bases to trimming and J lost 6 bases, with 9 bases between them. Germline assignment: CDR1 KGHDR and CDR2 SFDVKD. CDR3 residues: CATSDSRVNEQFF. The CDR3 region has the DNA TGTGCCACCAGTGACTCCAGGGTCAATGAGCAGTTCTTC.

V gene TRBV28 combines with J gene TRBJ1-1; no clear D gene. Germline values: CDR1 MDHEN, CDR2 SYDVKM. V lost 5 bases and J lost 11, with 18 bases in between. The CDR3 is 13 residues long. CDR3 in amino acids: CASSPSDPSRAFF. DNA of the CDR3: TGTGCCAGCAGTCCAAGCGACCCATCTAGGGCTTTCTTT.

The V and J genes are TRBV11-2 and TRBJ2-1, with D tentatively TRBD2 (6 bases). Deletions cut 7 bases from V and 8 bases from J, with 18 bases between. The germline CDR1 and CDR2 sequences are SGHAT and FQNNGV. The CDR3 has 14 amino acids. The CDR3 is CASMRAGRSHEQFF. CDR3 in DNA: TGTGCCAGCATGCGGGCAGGGAGGAGTCATGAGCAGTTCTTC. Looking up the rest from reference TRBV11-2 and TRBJ2-1 gives the full variable domain: EAGVAQSPRYKIIEKRQSVAFWCNPISGHATLYWYQQILGQGPKLLIQFQNNGVVDDSQLPKDRFSAERLKGVDSTLKIQPAKLEDSAVYLCASMRAGRSHEQFFGPGTRLTVL.

This clonotype was observed a handful of times. V usage is TRBV9 and J usage is TRBJ2-3; 9 positions match TRBD1. J gave up 4 bases and V 2 bases, and 5 bases lay outside the gene matches. CDR3 size: 15 residues. Germline V gene sequence: CDR1 SGDLS, CDR2 YYNGEE. The CDR3 DNA reads TGTGCCAGCAGCGTCGGGACAGGGCCCGCAGATACGCAGTATTTT. Translated: CASSVGTGPADTQYF.

This clonotype was counted ten times or more. V usage is TRBV7-9 and J usage is TRBJ1-2; D call uncertain. V was shortened by 1 base and J by 4 bases, with 1 base between the two germline ends. Germline V gene sequence: CDR1 SEHNR, CDR2 FQNEAQ (reference sequence). There are 11 residues in the CDR3. DNA for the CDR3: TGTGCCAGCAGCTTAGTCTATGGCTACACCTTC. The encoded protein is CASSLVYGYTF.

This clonotype was seen only a few times. V is TRBV6-1 and J is TRBJ1-5; D possibly corresponds to TRBD1 (6 bases). With 5 bases removed from V and 14 bases from J, the gap between germline ends came to 16 bases. Per germline, CDR1 MNHNS and CDR2 SASEGT. The CDR3 runs to 12 residues. DNA of the CDR3: TGTGCCAGCAGTCCCCTGGGGGCCCAGGAGCATTTT. It is translated as CASSPLGAQEHF.

This clonotype was seen at least ten times. V and J are TRBV7-8 and TRBJ2-1; 10 bases are a match to TRBD2. V dropped 5 bases and J dropped 8; count of bases not matched to a gene: 15. This CDR3 is 17 amino acids long. Germline lookup yields CDR1 SGHVS and CDR2 FQNEAQ. CDR3 residues: CASSRTGVGLATDEQFF. CDR3 DNA sequence: TGTGCCAGCAGCCGAACTGGGGTGGGACTAGCGACAGATGAGCAGTTCTTC. The full variable domain, with the rest looked up from reference TRBV7-8 and TRBJ2-1, is GAGVSQSPRYKVAKRGQDVALRCDPISGHVSLFWYQQALGQGPEFLTYFQNEAQLDKSGLPSDRFFAERPEGSVSTLKIQRTQQEDSAVYLCASSRTGVGLATDEQFFGPGTRLTVL.

In its sample, this clonotype was seen many times. The chain joins TRBV6-6 to TRBJ1-1; 7 bases map to TRBD1. The CDR3 length is 13 residues. Germline V gene lookup returns CDR1 MNHNY and CDR2 SVGAGI (reference sequence). V was clipped by 7 bases and J by 6 bases; unmatched bases: 8. The CDR3 protein is CASTTGRLAEAFF. The CDR3 nucleotides read TGTGCCAGCACGACAGGGAGGCTGGCTGAAGCTTTCTTT.

This clonotype came up many times. The chain joins TRBV24-1 to TRBJ1-5; D call uncertain. Germline V gives CDR1 KGHDR, CDR2 SFDVKD. V was clipped by 4 bases and J by 0 bases, with 6 bases between them. The CDR3 sequence is 14 residues long. The CDR3 DNA sequence: TGTGCCACCAGTGAAGGGAGTAGCAATCAGCCCCAGCATTTT. Its protein is CATSEGSSNQPQHF.

This clonotype was seen more than once but under ten times. The gene calls are TRBV2 and TRBJ2-5; D may be TRBD2 (6 bases). The CDR3 totals 14 residues. The V gene lost 4 bases and the J gene lost 10 bases, with 19 bases spanning the gap. Germline loops: CDR1 SNHLY, CDR2 FYNNEI. In nucleotides, the CDR3 is TGTGCCAGCAGTGCCGCCGGAGGACTACAACGCCAGTACTTC. It specifies CASSAAGGLQRQYF.

This clonotype was counted between two and nine times. The V and J genes are TRBV15 and TRBJ2-1, with 8 bases matching TRBD2. CDR1 and CDR2 (germline): LNHNV, YYDKDF (reference sequence). V was clipped by 2 bases and J by 7 bases; unmatched bases: 7. CDR3 size: 15 residues. The CDR3 sequence: CATSRFREGINEQFF. The CDR3 bases are TGTGCCACCAGCAGATTCCGGGAGGGGATTAATGAGCAGTTCTTC.

This clonotype was detected only a few times. The DNA of the CDR3 is TGTGCCAGCAGCGTAGGCCCGCTTCGTGACGAGCAGTACTTC. Protein product: CASSVGPLRDEQYF. The chain carries TRBV9 and TRBJ2-7; no reliable D call. V was shortened by 0 bases and J by 5 bases, with 12 bases between the two germline ends. The CDR3 spans 14 residues. Germline V gene sequence: CDR1 SGDLS, CDR2 YYNGEE.